This passage covers 2 T cell receptor beta chains from one sample sequenced in a study of cytomegalovirus exposure and HLA in healthy donors. The data were produced by immunoSEQ multiplex PCR, yet TCRdb's version contains in-frame clones alone and is incomplete. Of under 400,000 clones listed, 86% are singletons. The source material was PBMCs. These receptors all stem from a woman under 30 in good health and CMV-seronegative.

The rearrangement uses TRBV5-4 and TRBJ2-7; 7 bases are shared with TRBD1. V lost 4 bases and J lost 1; bases outside the gene matches: 2. The CDR3 is made up of 13 amino acids. Per the germline V gene, CDR1 is SGHNT and CDR2 is YYREEE (reference sequence). CDR3 DNA: TGTGCCAGCAGCACGGGACAGTCCTACGAGCAGTACTTC. Its protein is CASSTGQSYEQYF.

The chain joins TRBV6-1 to TRBJ2-3; D gene ambiguous. The V and J ends lost 1 base and 13 bases respectively, with 6 bases between them. CDR1 and CDR2 from the germline V gene are MNHNS and SASEGT. This CDR3 is built from 10 residues. CDR3 loop: CASSEVGEYF. The CDR3 bases are TGTGCCAGCAGTGAAGTTGGAGAGTATTTT.